Listed below are T cell receptor beta chains from one sample, sequenced in a study of T-cell memory formation after mild COVID-19. TCRdb called the 5' RACE reads again in MiXCR, with one record for every CDR3 protein. The sample lists under 200,000 distinct CDR3 sequences, roughly 30% occurring once. Sequencing was done on a sample of PBMCs or a T cell subset sorted from them (not recorded which). All receptors derive from an adult woman who had mild COVID-19 (a few samples of this study predate the infection). Cell type and time point are not known. Both conserved end residues are part of each CDR3. The D gene is left open where the match is weak. Expanded clones get a size class; other rows say once, few or many, or leave the size out.

TRBJ2-3	TRBV5-1	few	.	TGCGCCAGCAGCTTGGCCCAGAACACAGATACGCAGTATTTT	CASSLAQNTDTQYF
TRBJ1-1	TRBV7-6	.	.	TGTGCCAGCAGCTTAGACTCTGGGGGCACTGAAGCTTTCTTT	CASSLDSGGTEAFF
TRBJ2-5	TRBV2	.	.	TGTGCCAGCAGTGAAGGCAGGGAATTCTTTCAAGAGACCCAGTACTTC	CASSEGREFFQETQYF
TRBJ1-1	TRBV7-9	few	.	TGTGCCAGCAGCCCCCGCAGTAACACTGAAGCTTTCTTT	CASSPRSNTEAFF
TRBJ2-7	TRBV5-1	.	.	TGCGCCAGCAGCTTGCTCGTTGCAAGCACCTACGAGCAGTACTTC	CASSLLVASTYEQYF
TRBJ1-5	TRBV7-2	.	TRBD1	TGTGCCAGCAGCTTAGCGCTCGGGACAGGTAATCAGCCCCAGCATTTT	CASSLALGTGNQPQHF
TRBJ1-1	TRBV11-2	.	.	TGTGCCAGCAGCTTAGGGGGGCGCTTTCGGACTGAAGCTTTCTTT	CASSLGGRFRTEAFF
TRBJ2-7	TRBV4-1	.	.	TGCGCCAGCAGCCAAGTCTACGAGACATCCTACGAGCAGTACTTC	CASSQVYETSYEQYF
TRBJ2-5	TRBV24-1	.	TRBD2	TGTGCCACCAGTAGTGAAGCGGGAGAAGAGACCCAGTACTTC	CATSSEAGEETQYF
TRBJ2-4	TRBV29-1	many	.	TGCAGCGTTGGGGACGCAAACATTCAGTACTTC	CSVGDANIQYF
TRBJ2-3	TRBV5-1	.	.	TGCGCCAGCAGCTGGACTCCTACTCCCACAGATACGCAGTATTTT	CASSWTPTPTDTQYF
TRBJ1-4	TRBV12-3/TRBV12-4	.	TRBD1	TGTGCCAGCAGTGTCCTTGACAGGGAGGGTAGAGAAAAACTGTTTTTT	CASSVLDREGREKLFF
TRBJ1-3	TRBV6-1	.	.	TGTGCCAGCAGTATTAAACAGGTCTCGGGAGGAAACACCATATATTTT	CASSIKQVSGGNTIYF
TRBJ1-1	TRBV24-1	.	TRBD1	TGTGCCACCAGTGATACGAGACAGGGGGCCACTGAAGCTTTCTTT	CATSDTRQGATEAFF
TRBJ2-4	TRBV6-1	.	TRBD2	TGTGCCAGCAGGGCTGATCCGGGACTAGCGTCCCTTAAAAACATTCAGTACTTC	CASRADPGLASLKNIQYF
TRBJ2-4	TRBV6-5	few	TRBD1	TGTGCCAGCAGTTACTCTCCGGGACAGGGGAGAAACATTCAGTACTTC	CASSYSPGQGRNIQYF
TRBJ2-3	TRBV7-8	.	TRBD2	TGTGCCAGCAGACTAGCGGTTAGCACAGATACGCAGTATTTT	CASRLAVSTDTQYF
TRBJ1-1	TRBV6-2/TRBV6-3	few	.	TGTGCCAGCAGTTACCCCTTCGGAGGCACTGAAGCTTTCTTT	CASSYPFGGTEAFF
TRBJ2-5	TRBV29-1	few	TRBD1	TGCAGCGCCTGGACAGGGGGAGAGACCCAGTACTTC	CSAWTGGETQYF
TRBJ2-3	TRBV24-1	.	.	TGTGCCACCAGTGATTTCGCGTCAGATACGCAGTATTTT	CATSDFASDTQYF
TRBJ2-5	TRBV14	.	TRBD2	TGTGCCAGCAGCCAAGGGCTAGCGGACCAAGGGGAGACCCAGTACTTC	CASSQGLADQGETQYF
TRBJ1-2	TRBV5-1	.	.	TGCGCCAGCAGCCGGGACACATACTATGGCTACACCTTC	CASSRDTYYGYTF
TRBJ1-2	TRBV12-3/TRBV12-4	.	.	TGTGCCAGCAGGCCCGAGGGACCCAACTATGGCTACACCTTC	CASRPEGPNYGYTF
TRBJ1-6	TRBV3-1	few	TRBD1	TGTGCCAGCATGGGGGGACTGGTTACCGGGACAGAAGATAATTCACCCCTCCACTTT	CASMGGLVTGTEDNSPLHF
TRBJ1-1	TRBV3-1	.	.	TGTGCCAGCAGCCCGGATTCGAACACTGAAGCTTTCTTT	CASSPDSNTEAFF
TRBJ2-7	TRBV6-5	few	.	TGTGCCAGCAGTTACGGGACACCGGAAAACGAGCAGTACTTC	CASSYGTPENEQYF
TRBJ2-5	TRBV11-2	.	.	TGTGCCAGCAGCCTCGGGGCGTTAGTCGGAGAAGAGACCCAGTACTTC	CASSLGALVGEETQYF
TRBJ2-2	TRBV9	few	TRBD2	TGTGCCAGCAGCGGTACTAGCGGGGATGTCACCGGGGAGCTGTTTTTT	CASSGTSGDVTGELFF
TRBJ2-1	TRBV7-2	many	TRBD1	TGTGCCAGCAGCTTGGACAGGTACACCACTGAGCAGTTCTTC	CASSLDRYTTEQFF
TRBJ2-1	TRBV20-1	.	TRBD1	TGCAGTGCTAGAGTCCCCGGGACAGGGAACAATGAGCAGTTCTTC	CSARVPGTGNNEQFF
TRBJ2-7	TRBV29-1	.	.	TGCAGCGTTGAAGTTGCGGGGGCGGGTGAGCAGTACTTC	CSVEVAGAGEQYF
TRBJ1-2	TRBV6-5	once	.	TGTGCCAGCACGTCAGGTCCCACAACTAACTATGGCTACACCTTC	CASTSGPTTNYGYTF